This T cell receptor beta chain was identified in a study of blood T cells in healthy people across ages. Overall study findings and caveats: The study found more naive CD4+ cells and higher diversity in long-lived than aged donors.

As concerns this clonotype: The antigen is not known.

Between the trimmed V and J ends, which lost 5 bases and 7 bases, there was a span of 11 bases. Germline assignment: CDR1 SEHNR and CDR2 FQNEAQ (reference sequence). There are 13 residues in the CDR3. A J-beta primer mix and a sample-barcoded 5' primer were used in a second PCR of roughly 7 to 12 cycles. Each cDNA molecule received a tag from a template-switch adaptor that had 12 random nucleotides. TCRdb reprocessed the 5' RACE reads via MiXCR and lists one record per CDR3 protein. The sample consists of over 300,000 distinct CDR3 sequences, about 55% of them appearing once. The sequenced sample consisted of blood. V and J are TRBV7-9 and TRBJ2-2; D is undetermined. This clonotype was sampled from a man aged 60 to 75 in good health. The CDR3 coding sequence is TGTGCCAGCAGCACGCGCGGCGGCGGGGAGCTGTTTTTT. Translating it yields CASSTRGGGELFF.